These T cell receptor beta chains were read from a single sample in a study of T cell clones after liver transplantation. This table comes from immunoSEQ multiplex PCR, and its TCRdb copy is limited to in-frame clones, with some not included. In the table there are around 75,000 clones, around four fifths of which are singletons. Sequencing was performed on CD4+ T cells from blood, taken around 48 months after liver transplant. These receptors were obtained from a human patient who received a liver transplant. Some T cells may originate from the graft donor. Both conserved end residues are part of each CDR3. D genes are given only for firm matches. Clone size is shown for a subset of rows, as once, few, many or a class of expanded clone.

CDR3nt	CDR3aa	len	v_gene	j_gene	d_gene	abundance
TGTGCCAGCAGCCCAGGGGGACAGGGGGCAGGTTCACCCCTCCACTTT	CASSPGGQGAGSPLHF	16	TRBV9	TRBJ1-6	TRBD1	-
TGTGCCAGCAGTTTAGCGGGGCGGCAAACTGAAGCTTTCTTT	CASSLAGRQTEAFF	14	TRBV27	TRBJ1-1	-	-
TGTGCCAGCTCATCCGAAGTGACAGGGGCGGGCGAGCAGTACTTC	CASSSEVTGAGEQYF	15	TRBV18	TRBJ2-7	TRBD1	-
TGCGCCAGCAGCCAACCGACTAGCGGGGGGTTGGGCGGGGAGCTGTTTTTT	CASSQPTSGGLGGELFF	17	TRBV4-3	TRBJ2-2	TRBD2	-
TGTGCCAGCAGCTTCCCAGAAGGACAGGGATTCACCGGGGAGCTGTTTTTT	CASSFPEGQGFTGELFF	17	TRBV7-6	TRBJ2-2	TRBD1	-
TGTGCCAGCTCACCTCTTTTGAGGGGCGGCACAGATACGCAGTATTTT	CASSPLLRGGTDTQYF	16	TRBV18	TRBJ2-3	-	-
TGTGCTAGCAGCTCCACTCAGGGGACTGAAGCTTTCTTT	CASSSTQGTEAFF	13	TRBV7-7	TRBJ1-1	-	few
TGTGCCAGCAGTAACCGGGATACCCAGTACTTC	CASSNRDTQYF	11	TRBV27	TRBJ2-5	-	-
TGTGCCAGCAGCGTAGGGCCTTCCACAGATACGCAGTATTTT	CASSVGPSTDTQYF	14	TRBV9	TRBJ2-3	-	-
TGTGCCAGCAGTTCAGTGACAGGACGTCGTGAAAAACTGTTTTTT	CASSSVTGRREKLFF	15	TRBV28	TRBJ1-4	-	-
TGTGCCAGCAGTTTATTTGTTCCACAGGGGGCGATCGGCTATGGCTACACCTTC	CASSLFVPQGAIGYGYTF	18	TRBV27	TRBJ1-2	TRBD1	-
TGTGCCATCAGTGAGCCAGTGAACTACGAGCAGTACTTC	CAISEPVNYEQYF	13	TRBV10-3	TRBJ2-7	-	-
TGTGCCAGTAGTAAACCACAGTCAACTAATGAAAAACTGTTTTTT	CASSKPQSTNEKLFF	15	TRBV19	TRBJ1-4	-	-
TGTGCCAGTAGTAACACAGATACGCAGTATTTT	CASSNTDTQYF	11	TRBV19	TRBJ2-3	-	-
TGTGCCAGCTCACCAATGCGGGATAGGAACACTGAAGCTTTCTTT	CASSPMRDRNTEAFF	15	TRBV18	TRBJ1-1	-	few
TGCGCCAGCAGCCAAGATGGGTGGACAGGGGGGGATTATGGCTACACCTTC	CASSQDGWTGGDYGYTF	17	TRBV4-3	TRBJ1-2	TRBD1	many
TGTGCCAGCAGTTACGGGGGTGGATGGGACGAGCAGTACTTC	CASSYGGGWDEQYF	14	TRBV6-5	TRBJ2-7	-	-
TGTGCCAGCAGCGTAGACTCCGCTCGGAATGAGCAGTTCTTC	CASSVDSARNEQFF	14	TRBV9	TRBJ2-1	-	-
TGTGCCAGCAGTTTACCGGGGAGGTCCTACGAGCAGTACTTC	CASSLPGRSYEQYF	14	TRBV27	TRBJ2-7	-	-
TGTGCCAGCAGCCTTCGGACAGGGGCCGACGCTGAAGCTTTCTTT	CASSLRTGADAEAFF	15	TRBV7-9	TRBJ1-1	TRBD1	-
TGTGCCACCAGCAGAGCCGAACCTAATTCACCCCTCCACTTT	CATSRAEPNSPLHF	14	TRBV15	TRBJ1-6	-	-
TGCAGCGTTTCCGCAGAAATAGATCAGCCCCAGCATTTT	CSVSAEIDQPQHF	13	TRBV29-1	TRBJ1-5	-	-
TGTGCCAGTAGTATCCCCCTCAGGACAGGGGGAATGAACACTGAAGCTTTCTTT	CASSIPLRTGGMNTEAFF	18	TRBV19	TRBJ1-1	TRBD1	-
TGTGCCAGGATCGGACCCAAAAACATTCAGTACTTC	CARIGPKNIQYF	12	TRBV19	TRBJ2-4	-	-
TGTGCCAGCAGCGAGCGAGCGAGCTCCTACAATGAGCAGTTCTTC	CASSERASSYNEQFF	15	TRBV11-3	TRBJ2-1	-	-
TGTGCCAGCAGCAAACTCGGGACAGGTAGCAATGAGCAGTTCTTC	CASSKLGTGSNEQFF	15	TRBV9	TRBJ2-1	TRBD1	-
TGTGCCAGCAGCTCTGGGACTAGCTACGAGCAGTACTTC	CASSSGTSYEQYF	13	TRBV5-4	TRBJ2-7	TRBD2	few
TGTGCCAGCAGCGTGAATAGCGGAAAAGAGACCCAGTACTTC	CASSVNSGKETQYF	14	TRBV9	TRBJ2-5	-	-
TGCGCCAGCAGCGCCTTAACAGGGAGCTCCTACGAGCAGTACTTC	CASSALTGSSYEQYF	15	TRBV5-1	TRBJ2-7	-	-
TGTGCCATCACAGAACTAGCGGGAACTGAGCAGTTCTTC	CAITELAGTEQFF	13	TRBV10-3	TRBJ2-1	TRBD2	-
TGTGCCAGTAGTATTCGCCCCGGGGGGGGCGAGCAGTACTTC	CASSIRPGGGEQYF	14	TRBV19	TRBJ2-7	TRBD2	-
TGTGCCAGCAGCTTGGCCCCGGGCACAGATACGCAGTATTTT	CASSLAPGTDTQYF	14	TRBV7-2	TRBJ2-3	-	-
TGTGCCAGCAGCTCCGTCCGGGGACCTGAGACCCAGTACTTC	CASSSVRGPETQYF	14	TRBV7-2	TRBJ2-5	-	once
TGTGCCAGCAGTGCCCCGACTAGTGGCGAGCAGTTCTTC	CASSAPTSGEQFF	13	TRBV28	TRBJ2-1	-	-
TGCGCCAGCAGCCAAGAAAAAATAGCTTTCTTT	CASSQEKIAFF	11	TRBV4-1	TRBJ1-1	-	few
TGTGCCAGCAGCCAAGATCGCGCTAGCGGGGGGGCGGGCACCGGGGAGCTGTTTTTT	CASSQDRASGGAGTGELFF	19	TRBV4-2	TRBJ2-2	TRBD2	-
TGCAGCGTTGATGGTCCGACTGGTGGCTACACCTTC	CSVDGPTGGYTF	12	TRBV29-1	TRBJ1-2	-	-